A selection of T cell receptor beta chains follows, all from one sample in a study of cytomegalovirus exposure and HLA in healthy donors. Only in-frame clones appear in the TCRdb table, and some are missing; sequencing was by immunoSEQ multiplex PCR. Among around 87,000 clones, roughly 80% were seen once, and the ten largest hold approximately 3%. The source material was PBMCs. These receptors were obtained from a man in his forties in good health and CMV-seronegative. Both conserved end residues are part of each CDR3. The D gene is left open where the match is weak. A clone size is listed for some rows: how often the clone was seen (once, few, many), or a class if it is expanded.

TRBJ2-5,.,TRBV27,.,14,CASRDLGHSETQYF,TGTGCCAGCAGGGATCTCGGACATTCAGAGACCCAGTACTTC
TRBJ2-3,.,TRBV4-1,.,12,CASSHSRDTQYF,TGCGCCAGCAGCCATAGCAGAGATACGCAGTATTTT
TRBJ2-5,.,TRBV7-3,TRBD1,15,CASSLKGQVAETQYF,TGTGCCAGCAGCTTAAAGGGACAGGTAGCGGAGACCCAGTACTTC
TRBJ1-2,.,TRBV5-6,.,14,CASSLGGRVDGYTF,TGTGCCAGCAGCCTGGGGGGCAGGGTTGATGGCTACACCTTC
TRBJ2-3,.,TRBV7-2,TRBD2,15,CASSFLAGAGDTQYF,TGTGCCAGCAGCTTCCTAGCGGGGGCGGGGGATACGCAGTATTTT
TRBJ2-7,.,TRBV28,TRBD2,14,CASSLGGGSYEQYF,TGTGCCAGCAGTTTGGGGGGGGGCTCCTACGAGCAGTACTTC
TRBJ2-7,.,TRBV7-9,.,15,CASSLGFRGYHEQYF,TGTGCCAGCAGCTTAGGCTTTAGGGGTTACCACGAGCAGTACTTC
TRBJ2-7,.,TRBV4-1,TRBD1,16,CASSQWGVGQGGCKYF,TGCGCCAGCAGCCAATGGGGGGTGGGACAGGGGGGTTGTAAGTACTTC
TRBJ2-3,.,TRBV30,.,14,CAWSVIRGTDTQYF,TGTGCCTGGAGTGTAATCAGGGGCACAGATACGCAGTATTTT
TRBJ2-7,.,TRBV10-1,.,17,CASSESVFSGRDYEQYF,TGCGCCAGCAGTGAGTCAGTATTTTCGGGGAGAGACTACGAGCAGTACTTC
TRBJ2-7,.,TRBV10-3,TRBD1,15,CAISPHPTGDYEQYF,TGTGCCATCAGTCCCCATCCGACAGGGGACTACGAGCAGTACTTC
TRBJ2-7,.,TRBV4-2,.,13,CASSQGQVPEQYF,TGTGCCAGCAGCCAAGGTCAGGTTCCCGAGCAGTACTTC
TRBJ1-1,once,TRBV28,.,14,CASSSKGSGTEAFF,TGTGCCAGCAGTTCGAAGGGGTCGGGCACTGAAGCTTTCTTT
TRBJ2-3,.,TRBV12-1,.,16,CASSLSPSGGADTQYF,TGTGCCAGCAGCTTATCCCCTTCGGGGGGAGCAGATACGCAGTATTTT
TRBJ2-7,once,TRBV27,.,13,CARPRVGPGEQYF,TGTGCCAGACCAAGGGTGGGGCCCGGGGAGCAGTACTTC
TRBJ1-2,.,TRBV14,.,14,CASSSYRDAYGYTF,TGTGCCAGCAGTTCTTACAGGGACGCATATGGCTACACCTTC
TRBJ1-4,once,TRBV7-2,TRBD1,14,CASSHGTGDEKLFF,TGTGCCAGCAGCCACGGGACAGGGGATGAAAAACTGTTTTTT
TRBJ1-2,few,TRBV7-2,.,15,CASSLEYSSHYGYTF,TGTGCCAGCAGCTTAGAGTACAGTTCTCACTATGGCTACACCTTC
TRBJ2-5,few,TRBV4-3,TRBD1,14,CASSPDRGLETQYF,TGCGCCAGCAGCCCGGACAGGGGGCTGGAGACCCAGTACTTC
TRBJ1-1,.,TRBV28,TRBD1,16,CASSLTPLTGDTEAFF,TGTGCCAGCAGTTTAACTCCCCTGACAGGGGACACTGAAGCTTTCTTT
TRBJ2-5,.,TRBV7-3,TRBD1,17,CASSRGQGAPNQETQYF,TGTGCCAGCAGCAGGGGACAGGGGGCCCCCAACCAAGAGACCCAGTACTTC
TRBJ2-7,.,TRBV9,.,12,CASSSSLYEQYF,TGTGCCAGCAGCTCGAGCCTGTACGAGCAGTACTTC
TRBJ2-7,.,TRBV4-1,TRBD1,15,CASSHRQGDPYEQYF,TGCGCCAGCAGCCATCGACAGGGGGACCCCTACGAGCAGTACTTC
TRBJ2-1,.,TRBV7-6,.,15,CASIPSGGRYNEQFF,TGTGCCAGCATCCCGTCTGGCGGTCGCTACAATGAGCAGTTCTTC
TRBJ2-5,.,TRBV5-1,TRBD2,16,CASSVGTSGVQETQYF,TGCGCCAGCAGCGTCGGGACTAGCGGAGTCCAAGAGACCCAGTACTTC
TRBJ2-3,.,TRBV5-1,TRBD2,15,CASTGGGRSTDTQYF,TGCGCCAGCACGGGCGGGGGGCGGAGCACAGATACGCAGTATTTT
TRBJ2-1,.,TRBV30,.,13,CAWSVQTPNEQFF,TGTGCCTGGAGTGTCCAGACTCCCAATGAGCAGTTCTTC
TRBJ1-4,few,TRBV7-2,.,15,CASSLVWGRFEKLFF,TGTGCCAGCAGCTTAGTCTGGGGGCGATTCGAAAAACTGTTTTTT
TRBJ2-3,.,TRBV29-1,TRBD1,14,CSVEGQDLTDTQYF,TGCAGCGTTGAGGGACAGGATCTCACAGATACGCAGTATTTT
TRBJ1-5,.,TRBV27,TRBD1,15,CASSFGTGRAQPQHF,TGTGCCAGCAGTTTCGGGACAGGGAGGGCTCAGCCCCAGCATTTT
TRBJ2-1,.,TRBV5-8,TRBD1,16,CASSLWRTGAYNEQFF,TGTGCCAGCAGCTTATGGCGGACAGGGGCATACAATGAGCAGTTCTTC
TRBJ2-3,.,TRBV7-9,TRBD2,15,CASSLLAGPTDTQYF,TGTGCCAGCAGCTTACTAGCGGGCCCCACAGATACGCAGTATTTT
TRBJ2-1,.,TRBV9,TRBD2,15,CASSGPGLAAPEQFF,TGTGCCAGCAGCGGACCGGGACTAGCGGCCCCTGAGCAGTTCTTC
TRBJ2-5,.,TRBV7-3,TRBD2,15,CASSLRGGPGETQYF,TGTGCCAGCAGCTTGCGGGGGGGCCCCGGAGAGACCCAGTACTTC
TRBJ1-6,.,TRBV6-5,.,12,CASSYPLRPLHF,TGTGCCAGCAGTTACCCTCTAAGACCCCTCCACTTT
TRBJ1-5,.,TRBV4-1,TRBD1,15,CASSQAGQGRQPQHF,TGCGCCAGCAGCCAAGCCGGACAGGGTCGGCAGCCCCAGCATTTT
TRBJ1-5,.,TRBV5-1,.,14,CASSLEGGNQPQHF,TGCGCCAGCAGCTTGGAGGGGGGCAATCAGCCCCAGCATTTT
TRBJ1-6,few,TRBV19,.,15,CASTLTGSYNSPLHF,TGTGCCAGTACCCTGACAGGCTCCTATAATTCACCCCTCCACTTT
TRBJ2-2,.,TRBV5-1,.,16,CASSSNREANTGELFF,TGCGCCAGCAGCTCCAACAGGGAAGCGAACACCGGGGAGCTGTTTTTT
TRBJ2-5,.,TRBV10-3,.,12,CAISDRVKTQYF,TGTGCCATCAGTGACAGGGTAAAGACCCAGTACTTC
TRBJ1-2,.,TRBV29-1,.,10,CSVERNGYTF,TGCAGCGTTGAGAGAAATGGCTACACCTTC
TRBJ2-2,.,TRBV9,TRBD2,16,CASSVDNAGVGGELFF,TGTGCCAGCAGCGTAGACAACGCGGGGGTAGGGGGGGAGCTGTTTTTT
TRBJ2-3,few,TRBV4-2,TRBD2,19,CASSQPPQFERGATDTQYF,TGTGCCAGCAGCCAACCGCCCCAGTTCGAGCGGGGGGCGACAGATACGCAGTATTTT
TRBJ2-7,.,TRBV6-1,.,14,CASSGQPEPYEQYF,TGTGCCAGCAGTGGACAGCCAGAGCCCTACGAGCAGTACTTC
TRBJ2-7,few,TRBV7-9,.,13,CASRLAPGYEQYF,TGTGCCAGCAGATTAGCCCCGGGCTACGAGCAGTACTTC
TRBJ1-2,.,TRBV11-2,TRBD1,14,CASSKDRGDYGYTF,TGTGCCAGCAGCAAAGACAGGGGCGATTATGGCTACACCTTC
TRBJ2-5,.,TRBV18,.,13,CASSPTSRETQYF,TGTGCCAGCTCACCAACCTCCAGGGAGACCCAGTACTTC